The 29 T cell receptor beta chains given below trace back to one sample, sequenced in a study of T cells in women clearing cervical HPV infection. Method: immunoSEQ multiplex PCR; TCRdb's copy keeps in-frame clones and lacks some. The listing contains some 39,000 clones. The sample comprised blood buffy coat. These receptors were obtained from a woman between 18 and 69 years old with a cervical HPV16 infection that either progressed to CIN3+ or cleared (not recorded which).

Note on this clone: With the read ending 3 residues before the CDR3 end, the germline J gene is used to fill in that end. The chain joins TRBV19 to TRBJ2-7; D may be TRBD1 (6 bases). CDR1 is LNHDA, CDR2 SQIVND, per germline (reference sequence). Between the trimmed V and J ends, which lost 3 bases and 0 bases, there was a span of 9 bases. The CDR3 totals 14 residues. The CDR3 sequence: CASSITGNSYEQYF. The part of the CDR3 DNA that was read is TGTGCCAGTAGTATCACAGGGAACTCCTACGAG.

The sequenced CDR3 bases are TGTGCCAGCAGCGTGTCAGGGGGATCATTGGGC. It is translated as CASSVSGGSLG. The complete CDR3 sequence is CASSVSGGSLGYTF. J is TRBJ1-2 and V is TRBV9; 7 nucleotides line up with TRBD1. The CDR3 goes on 3 residues after the read ends, and that part is filled in from the germline J gene. Germline V gives CDR1 SGDLS, CDR2 YYNGEE. The CDR3 sequence is 14 residues long.

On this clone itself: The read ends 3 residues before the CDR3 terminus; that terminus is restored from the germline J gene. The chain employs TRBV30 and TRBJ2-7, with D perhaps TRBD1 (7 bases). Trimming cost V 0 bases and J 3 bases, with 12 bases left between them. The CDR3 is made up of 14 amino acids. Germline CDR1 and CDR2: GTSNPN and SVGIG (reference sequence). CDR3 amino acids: CAWSVSGGGYEQYF. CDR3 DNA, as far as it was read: TGTGCCTGGAGTGTGTCAGGGGGAGGCTACGAG. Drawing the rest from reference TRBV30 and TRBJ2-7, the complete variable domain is SQTIHQWPATLVQPVGSPLSLECTVEGTSNPNLYWYRQAAGRGLQLLFYSVGIGQISSEVPQNLSASRPQDRQFILSSKKLLLSDSGFYLCAWSVSGGGYEQYFGPGTRLTVT.

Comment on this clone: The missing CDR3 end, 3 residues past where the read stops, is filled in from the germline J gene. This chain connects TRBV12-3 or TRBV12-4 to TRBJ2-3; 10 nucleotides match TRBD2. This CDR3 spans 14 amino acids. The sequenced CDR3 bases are TGTGCCAGCAGGTCTAGCGGGAGAAAAGAGACG. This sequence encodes CASRSSGRKET. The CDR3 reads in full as CASRSSGRKETQYF.

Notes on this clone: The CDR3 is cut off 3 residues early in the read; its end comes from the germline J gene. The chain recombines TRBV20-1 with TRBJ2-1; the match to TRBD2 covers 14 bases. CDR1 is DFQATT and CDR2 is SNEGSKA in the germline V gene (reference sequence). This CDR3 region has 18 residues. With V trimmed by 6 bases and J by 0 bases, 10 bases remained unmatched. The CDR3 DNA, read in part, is TGCAGTGCGCCCCCGGGACTAGCGGGAGAGGTCTCCTACAATGAG. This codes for CSAPPGLAGEVSYNE. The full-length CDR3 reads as CSAPPGLAGEVSYNEQFF.

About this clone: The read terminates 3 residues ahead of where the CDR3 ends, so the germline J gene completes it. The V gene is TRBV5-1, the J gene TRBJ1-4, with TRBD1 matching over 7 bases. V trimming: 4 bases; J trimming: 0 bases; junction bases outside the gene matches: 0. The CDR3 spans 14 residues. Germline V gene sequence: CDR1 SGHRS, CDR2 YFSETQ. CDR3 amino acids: CASSTGATNEKLFF. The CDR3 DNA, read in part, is TGCGCCAGCAGCACAGGGGCAACTAATGAAAAA. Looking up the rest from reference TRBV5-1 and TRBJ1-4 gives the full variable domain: KAGVTQTPRYLIKTRGQQVTLSCSPISGHRSVSWYQQTPGQGLQFLFEYFSETQRNKGNFPGRFSGRQFSNSRSEMNVSTLELGDSALYLCASSTGATNEKLFFGSGTQLSVL.

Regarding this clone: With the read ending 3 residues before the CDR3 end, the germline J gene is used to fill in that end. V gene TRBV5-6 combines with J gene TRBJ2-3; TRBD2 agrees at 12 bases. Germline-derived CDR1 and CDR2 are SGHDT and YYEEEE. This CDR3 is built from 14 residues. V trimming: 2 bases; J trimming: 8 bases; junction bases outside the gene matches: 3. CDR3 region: CASSFGLAGLTQYF. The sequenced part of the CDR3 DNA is TGTGCCAGCAGCTTCGGACTAGCGGGACTTACG.

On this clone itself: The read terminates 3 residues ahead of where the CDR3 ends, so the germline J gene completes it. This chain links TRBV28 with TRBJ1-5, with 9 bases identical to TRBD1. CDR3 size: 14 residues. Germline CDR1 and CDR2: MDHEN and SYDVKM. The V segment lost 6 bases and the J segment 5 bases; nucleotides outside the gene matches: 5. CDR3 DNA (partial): TGTGCCAGCAGCGGGACAGGGCCCCATCAGCCC. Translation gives CASSGTGPHQP. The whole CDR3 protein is CASSGTGPHQPQHF.

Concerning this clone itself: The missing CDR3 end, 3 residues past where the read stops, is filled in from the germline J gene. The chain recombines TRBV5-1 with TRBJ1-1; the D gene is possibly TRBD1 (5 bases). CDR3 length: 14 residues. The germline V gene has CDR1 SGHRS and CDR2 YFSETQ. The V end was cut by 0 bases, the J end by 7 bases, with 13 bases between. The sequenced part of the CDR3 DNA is TGCGCCAGCAGCTTGGAGCTGGGGGGGGATGAA. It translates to CASSLELGGDE. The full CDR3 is CASSLELGGDEAFF.

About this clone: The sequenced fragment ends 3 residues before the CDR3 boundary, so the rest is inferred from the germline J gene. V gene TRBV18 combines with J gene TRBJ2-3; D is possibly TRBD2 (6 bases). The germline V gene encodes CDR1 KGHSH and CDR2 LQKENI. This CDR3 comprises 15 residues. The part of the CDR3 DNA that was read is TGTGCCAGCTCACCGGTGGGGGGTGGCAATCAGCCG. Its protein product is CASSPVGGGNQP. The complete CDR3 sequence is CASSPVGGGNQPQYF.

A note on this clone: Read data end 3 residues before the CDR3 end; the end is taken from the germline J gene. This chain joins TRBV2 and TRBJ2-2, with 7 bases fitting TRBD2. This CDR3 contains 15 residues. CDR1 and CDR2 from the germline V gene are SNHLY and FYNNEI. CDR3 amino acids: CASRARGSGANVLFF. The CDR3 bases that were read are TGTGCCAGCAGGGCTCGGGGGAGCGGGGCCAACGTG.

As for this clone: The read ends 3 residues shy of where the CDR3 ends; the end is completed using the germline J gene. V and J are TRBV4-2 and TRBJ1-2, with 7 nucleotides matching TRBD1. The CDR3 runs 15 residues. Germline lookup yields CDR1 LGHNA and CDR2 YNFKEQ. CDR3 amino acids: CASSQDRGSSPVYTF. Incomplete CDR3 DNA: TGTGCCAGCAGCCAAGACAGGGGGTCAAGCCCCGTT.

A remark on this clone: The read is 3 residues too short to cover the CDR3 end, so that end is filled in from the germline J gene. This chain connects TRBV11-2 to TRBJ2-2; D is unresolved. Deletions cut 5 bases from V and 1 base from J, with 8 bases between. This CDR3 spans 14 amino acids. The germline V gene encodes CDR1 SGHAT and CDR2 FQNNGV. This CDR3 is CASSTSGNTGELFF. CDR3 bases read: TGTGCCAGCAGCACATCAGGGAACACCGGGGAG.

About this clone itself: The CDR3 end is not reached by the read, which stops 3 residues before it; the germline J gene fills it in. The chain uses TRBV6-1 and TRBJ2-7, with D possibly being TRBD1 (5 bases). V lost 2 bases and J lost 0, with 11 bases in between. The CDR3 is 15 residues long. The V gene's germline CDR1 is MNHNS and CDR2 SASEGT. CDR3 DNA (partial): TGTGCCAGCAGTGAATGGGGCGGCCGCTCCTACGAG. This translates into CASSEWGGRSYE. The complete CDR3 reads CASSEWGGRSYEQYF.

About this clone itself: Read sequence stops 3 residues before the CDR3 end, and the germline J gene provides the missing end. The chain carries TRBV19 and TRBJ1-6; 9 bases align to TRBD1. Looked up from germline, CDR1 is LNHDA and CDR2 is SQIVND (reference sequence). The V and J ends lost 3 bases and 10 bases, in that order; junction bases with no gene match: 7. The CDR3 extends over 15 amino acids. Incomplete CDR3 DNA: TGTGCCAGTAGTATGTCACAGGGGGCTAACTCACCC. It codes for CASSMSQGANSP. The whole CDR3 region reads CASSMSQGANSPLHF.

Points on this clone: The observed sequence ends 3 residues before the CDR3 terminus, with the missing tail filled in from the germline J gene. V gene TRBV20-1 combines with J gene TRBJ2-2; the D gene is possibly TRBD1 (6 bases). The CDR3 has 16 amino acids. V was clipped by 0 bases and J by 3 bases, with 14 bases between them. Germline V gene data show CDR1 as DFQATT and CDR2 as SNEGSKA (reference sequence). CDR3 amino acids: CSARDLAAGDTGELFF. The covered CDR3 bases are TGCAGTGCTAGAGATCTCGCGGCAGGGGACACCGGGGAG.

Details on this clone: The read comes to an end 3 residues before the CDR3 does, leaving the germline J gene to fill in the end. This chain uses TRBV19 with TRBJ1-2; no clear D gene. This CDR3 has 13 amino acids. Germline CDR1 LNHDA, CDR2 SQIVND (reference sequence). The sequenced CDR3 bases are TGTGCCAGTAGTTGGGCGGGAGCGGGTGAC. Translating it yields CASSWAGAGD. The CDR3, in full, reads CASSWAGAGDYTF.

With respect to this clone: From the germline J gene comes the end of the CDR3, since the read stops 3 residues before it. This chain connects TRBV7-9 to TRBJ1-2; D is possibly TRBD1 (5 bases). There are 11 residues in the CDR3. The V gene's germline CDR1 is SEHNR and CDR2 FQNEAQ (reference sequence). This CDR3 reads CASSLGGDYTF. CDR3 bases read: TGTGCCAGCAGCTTAGGGGGCGAC.

The DNA read from the CDR3 is TGTGCCAGCAGCCAAGTGAGTGCGGGAGCGAACTACAATGAG. Its translation: CASSQVSAGANYNE. The CDR3 as a whole reads CASSQVSAGANYNEQFF. The J gene is TRBJ2-1, the V gene TRBV4-2, with 7 nucleotides matching TRBD2. The sequence runs out 3 residues before the end of the CDR3; the remainder is reconstructed from the germline J gene. Trimming at V came to 1 base and at J to 3 bases, leaving 9 bases not matched to a gene. The CDR3 consists of 17 residues. The germline V gene encodes CDR1 LGHNA and CDR2 YNFKEQ.

CDR3: CSARTEGTYNEQFF. CDR3 DNA, as far as it was read: TGCAGTGCTAGAACCGAGGGGACCTACAATGAG. The J gene is TRBJ2-1, the V gene TRBV20-1; D is tentatively TRBD1 or TRBD2 (5 bases each). The read terminates 3 residues before the CDR3 end, so the remaining end is supplied by the germline J gene. Trimming pared 2 bases from V and 2 bases from J, leaving 10 bases between. The CDR3 spans 14 residues. Germline V gene data show CDR1 as DFQATT and CDR2 as SNEGSKA (reference sequence).

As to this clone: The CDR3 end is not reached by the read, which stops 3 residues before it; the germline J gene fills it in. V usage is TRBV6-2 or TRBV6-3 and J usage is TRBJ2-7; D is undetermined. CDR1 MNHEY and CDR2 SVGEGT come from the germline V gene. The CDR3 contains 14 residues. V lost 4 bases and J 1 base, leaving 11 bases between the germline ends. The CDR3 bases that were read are TGTGCCAGCAGTTCCGTAGCTGAGTCCTACGAG. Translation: CASSSVAESYE. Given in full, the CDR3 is CASSSVAESYEQYF.

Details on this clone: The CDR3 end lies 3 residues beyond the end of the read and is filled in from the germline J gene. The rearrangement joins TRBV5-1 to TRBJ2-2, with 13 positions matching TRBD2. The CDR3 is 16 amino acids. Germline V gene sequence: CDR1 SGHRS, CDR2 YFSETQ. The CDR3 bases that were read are TGCGCCAGCAGCTTATTGGATCGGACTAGCGGGAGTCGG. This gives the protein CASSLLDRTSGSR. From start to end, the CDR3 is CASSLLDRTSGSRLFF.

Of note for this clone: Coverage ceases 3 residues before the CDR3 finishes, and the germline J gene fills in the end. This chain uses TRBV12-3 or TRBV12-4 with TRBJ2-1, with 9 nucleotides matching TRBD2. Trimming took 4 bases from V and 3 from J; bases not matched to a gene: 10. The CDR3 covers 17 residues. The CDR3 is CASSSPTSGTYYNEQFF. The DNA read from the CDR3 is TGTGCCAGCAGTTCCCCGACTAGCGGAACATACTACAATGAG.

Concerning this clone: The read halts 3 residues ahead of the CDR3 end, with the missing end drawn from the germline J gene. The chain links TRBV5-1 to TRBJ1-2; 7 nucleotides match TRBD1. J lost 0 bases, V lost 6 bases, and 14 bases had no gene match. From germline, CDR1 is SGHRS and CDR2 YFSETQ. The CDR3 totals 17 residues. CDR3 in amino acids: CASKLRDSYSSNYGYTF. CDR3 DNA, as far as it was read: TGCGCCAGCAAACTACGGGACAGTTATTCCTCTAACTATGGC.

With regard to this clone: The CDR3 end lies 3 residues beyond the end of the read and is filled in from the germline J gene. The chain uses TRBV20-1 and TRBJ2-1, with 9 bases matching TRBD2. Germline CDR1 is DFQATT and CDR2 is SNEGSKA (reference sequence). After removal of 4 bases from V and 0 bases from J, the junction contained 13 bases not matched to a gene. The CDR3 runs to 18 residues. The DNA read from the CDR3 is TGCAGTGCTAAAGACAGGGCTGGACTAGCGTTCTCCTACAATGAG. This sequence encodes CSAKDRAGLAFSYNE. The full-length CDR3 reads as CSAKDRAGLAFSYNEQFF.

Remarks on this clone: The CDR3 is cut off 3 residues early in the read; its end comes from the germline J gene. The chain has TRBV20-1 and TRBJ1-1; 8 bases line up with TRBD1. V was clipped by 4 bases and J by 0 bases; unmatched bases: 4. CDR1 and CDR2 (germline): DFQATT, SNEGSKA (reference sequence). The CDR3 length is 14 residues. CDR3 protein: CSAKLQGVNTEAFF. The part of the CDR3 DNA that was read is TGCAGTGCTAAGTTACAGGGGGTGAACACTGAA.

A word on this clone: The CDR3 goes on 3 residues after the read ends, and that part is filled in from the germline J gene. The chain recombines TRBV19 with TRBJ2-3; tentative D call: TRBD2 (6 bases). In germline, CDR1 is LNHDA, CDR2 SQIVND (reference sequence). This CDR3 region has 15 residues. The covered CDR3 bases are TGTGCCAGTAGTATCCATACTAGCAGCCAAGAGACG. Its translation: CASSIHTSSQET. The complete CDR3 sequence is CASSIHTSSQETQYF.

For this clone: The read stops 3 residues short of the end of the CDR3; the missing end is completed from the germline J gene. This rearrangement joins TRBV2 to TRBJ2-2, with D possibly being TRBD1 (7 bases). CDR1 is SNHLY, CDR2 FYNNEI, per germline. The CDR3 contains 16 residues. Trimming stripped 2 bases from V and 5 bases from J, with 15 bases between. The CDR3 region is CASSEQGGGGTGELFF. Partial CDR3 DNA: TGTGCCAGCAGTGAACAGGGGGGAGGTGGTACCGGGGAG.

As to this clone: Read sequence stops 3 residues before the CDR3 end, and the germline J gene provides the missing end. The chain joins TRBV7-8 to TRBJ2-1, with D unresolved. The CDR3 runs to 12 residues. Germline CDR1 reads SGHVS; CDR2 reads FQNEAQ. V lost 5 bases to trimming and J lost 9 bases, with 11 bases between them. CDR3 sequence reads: CASSPSPGEQFF. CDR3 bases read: TGTGCCAGCAGCCCGTCACCCGGTGAG. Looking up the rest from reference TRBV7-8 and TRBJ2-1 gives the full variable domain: GAGVSQSPRYKVAKRGQDVALRCDPISGHVSLFWYQQALGQGPEFLTYFQNEAQLDKSGLPSDRFFAERPEGSVSTLKIQRTQQEDSAVYLCASSPSPGEQFFGPGTRLTVL.